A selection of T cell receptor beta chains follows, all from one sample in a study of blood T cell repertoires in COVID-19. Some clones are missing from TCRdb's copy, which holds only in-frame ones; the method was immunoSEQ multiplex PCR. Seen here are about 200,000 clones, approximately 86% observed once, and the top ten hold about 10%. Source material: peripheral blood. All receptors come from a woman aged 50 to 60 with COVID-19, enrolled during active disease. CDR3s include the opening cysteine and the closing phenylalanine or tryptophan. Each record gives: clone size, CDR3 length, D gene, V gene, J gene, CDR3 DNA, CDR3 protein. A D gene is named only where the DNA matches it firmly. The size field is filled for only some rows; it gives once, few, many or a size class.

>-|12|-|TRBV28|TRBJ1-2
TGTGCCAGCAGTCCCAGGGTTTATGGCTACACCTTC
CASSPRVYGYTF
>-|15|-|TRBV5-8|TRBJ1-2
TGTGCCAGCAGCTTGGACGGCAGGGAGGGTAGTGGCTACACCTTC
CASSLDGREGSGYTF
>once|15|-|TRBV15|TRBJ2-1
TGTGCCACCAGCAGGAGAGGGGGGGCCTACAATGAGCAGTTCTTC
CATSRRGGAYNEQFF
>-|14|-|TRBV6-4|TRBJ1-2
TGTGCCAGCAGTGACTCGGCGGGAAACTATGGCTACACCTTC
CASSDSAGNYGYTF
>once|14|-|TRBV13|TRBJ2-4
TGTGCCAGCAGCTTCCAGAGACGAGGAAACATTCAGTACTTC
CASSFQRRGNIQYF
>-|15|-|TRBV5-6|TRBJ2-2
TGTGCCAGCAGCTCCAGCGGACTGAACACCGGGGAGCTGTTTTTT
CASSSSGLNTGELFF
>-|15|TRBD1|TRBV19|TRBJ2-7
TGTGCCAGTAGTCCGGGACAGGGATTTACAGGCGAGCAGTACTTC
CASSPGQGFTGEQYF
>-|15|TRBD1|TRBV16|TRBJ1-3
TGTGCCAGCAGCCAACGGGACAGGGCTGGAAACACCATATATTTT
CASSQRDRAGNTIYF
>-|16|-|TRBV15|TRBJ1-5
TGTGCCACCAGCAGACTTCTTACAGGGATAGGTCAGCCCCAGCATTTT
CATSRLLTGIGQPQHF
>-|15|-|TRBV30|TRBJ2-6
TGTGCTTCTCAAACGGAGAGCTCTGGGGCCAACGTCCTGACTTTC
CASQTESSGANVLTF
>-|16|TRBD1|TRBV5-1|TRBJ1-3
TGCGCCAGCAGCTTGGTTGCCGGGACAGGGGGAAACACCATATATTTT
CASSLVAGTGGNTIYF
>-|15|TRBD1|TRBV18|TRBJ2-3
TGTGCCAGCTCACCTTCGACAGGGAGCACAGATACGCAGTATTTT
CASSPSTGSTDTQYF
>-|13|-|TRBV30|TRBJ1-1
TGTGCCTGGAGTGTCGAAATACTGCAGGGAGCTTTCTTT
CAWSVEILQGAFF
>-|15|-|TRBV5-5|TRBJ1-2
TGTGCCAGCAGCTTATATGTAGGGGACTTCTATGGCTACACCTTC
CASSLYVGDFYGYTF
>-|15|TRBD2|TRBV19|TRBJ2-2
TGTGCCAGTAGTATGCTAGCGGGGGGCACCGGGGAGCTGTTTTTT
CASSMLAGGTGELFF
>-|16|TRBD2|TRBV2|TRBJ2-1
TGTGCCAGCAGTGAAGGGACTAGCGGGGACTACAATGAGCAGTTCTTC
CASSEGTSGDYNEQFF
>-|14|-|TRBV7-9|TRBJ1-2
TGTGCCAGCAGCTGGCAGGGCATTAACTATGGCTACACCTTC
CASSWQGINYGYTF
>-|14|-|TRBV27|TRBJ2-2
TGTGCCAGCAGGGACAGATCGAACACCGGGGAGCTGTTTTTT
CASRDRSNTGELFF
>-|15|TRBD1|TRBV5-5|TRBJ1-2
TGTGCCAGCAGCCAATACACAGGGGGAGACTATGGCTACACCTTC
CASSQYTGGDYGYTF
>-|14|-|TRBV24-1|TRBJ1-2
TGTGCCACCAGTGATTGGCCGGGGAGCGGGGGCTACACCTTC
CATSDWPGSGGYTF
>-|17|-|TRBV3-1/TRBV3-2|TRBJ1-5
TGTGCCAGCAGCCAAGCTACAGGGAATTATAGCAATCAGCCCCAGCATTTT
CASSQATGNYSNQPQHF
>-|15|TRBD2|TRBV15|TRBJ2-7
TGTGCCACCAGCAGAGACGGGATGGCGGGGGACGAGCAGTACTTC
CATSRDGMAGDEQYF
>-|14|-|TRBV19|TRBJ2-7
TGTGCCAGTAGTAGAACACGTTACTCCTACGAGCAGTACTTC
CASSRTRYSYEQYF
>few|14|TRBD1|TRBV7-6|TRBJ1-2
TGTGCCAGCAGCCCTAGAGGACAGGGGGATGGCTACACCTTC
CASSPRGQGDGYTF
>-|16|TRBD1|TRBV30|TRBJ2-1
TGTGCCTGGAGTCTCCCCGCCGGGACAGGGGGAAATGAGCAGTTCTTC
CAWSLPAGTGGNEQFF
>-|13|TRBD1|TRBV7-9|TRBJ1-2
TGTGCCAGCAGCTCGGACAGGGGGGGTGACTACACCTTC
CASSSDRGGDYTF
>-|17|TRBD1|TRBV9|TRBJ1-4
TGTGCCAGCAGCCGTCGCGGACAGGGGGCTTTTAATGAAAAACTGTTTTTT
CASSRRGQGAFNEKLFF
>-|15|TRBD2|TRBV5-1|TRBJ2-1
TGCGCCAGCAGCCCGGGACTAGCGGTCTACAATGAGCAGTTCTTC
CASSPGLAVYNEQFF
>-|14|TRBD1|TRBV10-3|TRBJ1-6
TGTGCCATCAGCCTCCGGGACAGGGACTCACCCCTCCACTTT
CAISLRDRDSPLHF
>-|16|-|TRBV7-9|TRBJ1-1
TGTGCCAGCAGCTTACTAGGACAGCGTATGAACACTGAAGCTTTCTTT
CASSLLGQRMNTEAFF
>-|16|-|TRBV6-1|TRBJ1-5
TGTGCCAGCAGTGAAGCGCGGGGGAGAGGCAATCAGCCCCAGCATTTT
CASSEARGRGNQPQHF
>-|13|-|TRBV6-5|TRBJ2-2
TGTGCCAGCGAGGGTTGGGGTTCCGGGGAGCTGTTTTTT
CASEGWGSGELFF
>-|14|TRBD1|TRBV5-1|TRBJ2-1
TGCGCCAGCAGCTTGGAAGGGGGCCAAGATGAGCAGTTCTTC
CASSLEGGQDEQFF
>-|15|-|TRBV9|TRBJ1-3
TGTGCCAGCAGAGGACCGGGGAGCTCTGGAAACACCATATATTTT
CASRGPGSSGNTIYF
>-|14|-|TRBV24-1|TRBJ2-3
TGTGCCACCAGTGAGGGGGGAAGAGCAGATACGCAGTATTTT
CATSEGGRADTQYF
>-|13|-|TRBV11-2|TRBJ2-4
TGTGCCAGCAGCCATACTGCTAAAAACATTCAGTACTTC
CASSHTAKNIQYF
>few|15|-|TRBV4-2|TRBJ2-2
TGTGCCAGCAGCCAAGAAAAGGGAGACACCGGGGAGCTGTTTTTT
CASSQEKGDTGELFF
>-|15|-|TRBV5-5|TRBJ1-5
TGTGCCAGCAGCTTGGCCGAGTCATCCTATCAGCCCCAGCATTTT
CASSLAESSYQPQHF
>-|13|-|TRBV14|TRBJ1-1
TGTGCCAGCAGCCAAGAAGTGGGGGGGGAAGCTTTCTTT
CASSQEVGGEAFF
>-|15|-|TRBV7-2|TRBJ1-6
TGTGCCAGCAGCTTAGTCCCCGGGTTTAATTCACCCCTCCACTTT
CASSLVPGFNSPLHF
>-|17|-|TRBV3-1/TRBV3-2|TRBJ2-1
TGTGCCAGCAGCCTCCCTCCCCCGGGACTCCTGATCAATGAGCAGTTCTTC
CASSLPPPGLLINEQFF
>few|13|-|TRBV4-1|TRBJ1-6
TGCGCCAGCAGCCAAGAGCGAGATTCACCCCTCCACTTT
CASSQERDSPLHF
>-|11|-|TRBV6-5|TRBJ2-7
TGTGCCAGCAGTTACAGGGGCGAGCAGTACTTC
CASSYRGEQYF
>-|16|-|TRBV19|TRBJ2-1
TGTGCCAGTAGTATAGATAGTACCCTGGGCGTCAATGAGCAGTTCTTC
CASSIDSTLGVNEQFF
>-|17|TRBD1|TRBV5-1|TRBJ1-3
TGCGCCAGCAGCCTGACTCACAGGGGAAACTCTGGAAACACCATATATTTT
CASSLTHRGNSGNTIYF
>-|14|-|TRBV3-1/TRBV3-2|TRBJ2-5
TGTGCCAGCAGCCCCTCGGTGTTCCAAGAGACCCAGTACTTC
CASSPSVFQETQYF
>-|12|-|TRBV28|TRBJ2-3
TGTGCCAGCAGTAGGGGACTTAATACGCAGTATTTT
CASSRGLNTQYF
>-|12|TRBD2|TRBV3-1/TRBV3-2|TRBJ2-7
TGTGCCAGCAGCCAGGGGGAGGGCGAGCAGTACTTC
CASSQGEGEQYF
>-|14|-|TRBV19|TRBJ1-4
TGTGCCAGTAGCGACACCCCAACTAATGAAAAACTGTTTTTT
CASSDTPTNEKLFF
>once|14|TRBD1|TRBV6-1|TRBJ2-1
TGTGCCAGCAGTGAAGGGACAGGCGCCAATGAGCAGTTCTTC
CASSEGTGANEQFF
>-|15|-|TRBV5-1|TRBJ2-2
TGCGCCAGCAGCGGATGGGAGACCACCACCGGGGAGCTGTTTTTT
CASSGWETTTGELFF
>-|13|-|TRBV12-3/TRBV12-4|TRBJ1-2
TGTGCCAGCAGTTTAAACACTAACTATGGCTACACCTTC
CASSLNTNYGYTF